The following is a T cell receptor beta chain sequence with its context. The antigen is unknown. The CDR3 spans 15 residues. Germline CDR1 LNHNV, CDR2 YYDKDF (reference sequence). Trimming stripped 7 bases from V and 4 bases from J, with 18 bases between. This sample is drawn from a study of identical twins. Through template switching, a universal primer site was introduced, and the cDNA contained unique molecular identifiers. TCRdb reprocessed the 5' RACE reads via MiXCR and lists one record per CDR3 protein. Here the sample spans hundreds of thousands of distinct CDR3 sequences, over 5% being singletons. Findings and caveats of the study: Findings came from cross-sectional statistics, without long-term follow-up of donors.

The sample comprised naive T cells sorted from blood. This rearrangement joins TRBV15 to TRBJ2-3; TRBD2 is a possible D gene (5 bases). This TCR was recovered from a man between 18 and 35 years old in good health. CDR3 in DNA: TGTGCCACCAACCCGGTGCGGGCTACCCCAGATACGCAGTATTTT. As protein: CATNPVRATPDTQYF.